Sequencing of this T cell receptor beta chain was carried out in a study of T cell responses to AZD1222 COVID-19 vaccine. Findings of the study overall: The breadth and depth of Spike-specific TCRs increased once two AZD1222 doses had been given. With dominance at 160-218 and 743-854, vaccine-associated CD4 TCRs spanned spike.

V was pared by 5 bases and J by 2 bases, with 10 bases of the junction left unmatched. The CDR3 sequence is 17 residues long. CDR1 is SGHTA, CDR2 FQGNSA, per germline. Assay: immunoSEQ multiplex PCR; the TCRdb copy retains only in-frame clones and omits some. The data contain 100,000 or so clones, 92% of them singletons. Turning to this clone: Antigen specificity is unknown.

This TCR was recovered from an adult in good health. This chain joins TRBV7-2 and TRBJ1-5; 9 bases are shared with TRBD1. Here the sequenced sample was peripheral blood, taken on day 0 of AZD1222 vaccination. CDR3 region: CASSPHLDRGGNQPQHF. The DNA of the CDR3 is TGTGCCAGCAGCCCTCACCTGGACAGGGGCGGCAATCAGCCCCAGCATTTT.